The rows below give T cell receptor beta chains drawn from one sample of a study of T cell repertoires in cytomegalovirus infection. No antigens are known for them. One entry per CDR3 protein, called by TCRdb with MiXCR from the reads. The sample has around 900,000 distinct CDR3 sequences, approximately 30% seen once; the top ten hold over 10%. The sequencing used cultured CD8+ T cells from PBMCs, collected from culture after CMV antigen stimulation. The receptors derive from a human donor in good health (CMV status not recorded). Some clones in this sample may be carry-over from other donors' samples. Each CDR3 is given without its conserved first and last residue.

j_call v_call cdr3_aa
TRBJ1-6 TRBV7-9 ASSQNQGNYNSPLH
TRBJ1-5 TRBV6-5 ASRPQGTLDQPQH
TRBJ1-2 TRBV19 ASSITGPKPTGKSHGYT
TRBJ2-5 TRBV6-6 ASSYLGTAETQY
TRBJ2-4 TRBV6-2/TRBV6-3 ASSDVRDRGLKLAKNIQY
TRBJ2-2 TRBV6-1 ASSDRGRSNTGELF
TRBJ2-3 TRBV7-3 ASSLNPGLELDTQY
TRBJ1-5 TRBV4-3 ASSQDLGRADQPQH
TRBJ2-3 TRBV7-6 AGSAMWRTPASRTDTQY
TRBJ1-2 TRBV10-3 AISDLRTASNYGYT
TRBJ2-3 TRBV6-2/TRBV6-3 ASSYPGDTDTQY
TRBJ2-5 TRBV3-1 ASSQDSGVAETQY
TRBJ1-1 TRBV7-9 ASSHTGLEAF
TRBJ1-4 TRBV2 ASSGPRDREMATNEKLF
TRBJ2-2 TRBV10-3 AIKTGGTGELF
TRBJ1-1 TRBV28 ASSLGRIMNTEAF
TRBJ1-5 TRBV27 ASQRGGSNQPQH
TRBJ2-5 TRBV7-9 ASSLLTGFQETQY
TRBJ1-2 TRBV7-9 ASSLVPPGLDYGYT
TRBJ1-5 TRBV5-1 ASSLEDYNQPQH
TRBJ2-7 TRBV27 ASSYSVGQASYEQY
TRBJ1-1 TRBV7-6 ASRDSTEAF
TRBJ2-1 TRBV7-9 ASSLMTSGNEQF
TRBJ2-3 TRBV5-6 ASRQDVPDTQY
TRBJ1-1 TRBV6-5 ASSYLGRVSTEAF
TRBJ1-2 TRBV28 ASSSFHGGGWNYGYT
TRBJ2-1 TRBV10-3 AIAGGDRVEQF
TRBJ2-1 TRBV27 ASFWGNEQF
TRBJ1-1 TRBV10-3 AISESGAEAF
TRBJ2-2 TRBV4-2 ASSHKGAPNTGELF
TRBJ2-1 TRBV7-4 ASSLVGETFTYNEQF
TRBJ1-5 TRBV12-3/TRBV12-4 ASSGGHYSNQPQH
TRBJ1-1 TRBV10-3 AISNSVNTEAF
TRBJ2-7 TRBV7-8 ASSLVTQTYEQY
TRBJ1-2 TRBV7-6 ASSLGTSGQGAVRDGYT
TRBJ2-3 TRBV12-5 ASGSRPWTDTSTDTQY
TRBJ2-7 TRBV6-1 ASSQGASSYEQY
TRBJ2-5 TRBV5-4 ASSPGLAGPSPETQY
TRBJ1-2 TRBV28 ASRHGQIGYGYT
TRBJ2-2 TRBV28 VGSITSTGELF
TRBJ1-2 TRBV28 ASSLRGRAGYT
TRBJ2-2 TRBV7-6 ASSSGLAGGTGELF
TRBJ2-2 TRBV20-1 SARDLRVTGELF
TRBJ2-5 TRBV6-6 ASSYIGENPQETQY
TRBJ2-5 TRBV27 ASSLGEDQETQY
TRBJ2-5 TRBV11-3 VSSMTDHQETQY
TRBJ2-7 TRBV19 ASSIDLLVDEQY
TRBJ2-7 TRBV6-4 ASSPWSSGSFEEQY
TRBJ2-7 TRBV20-1 SARGARDYEQY
TRBJ2-3 TRBV5-8 ASSFADPPGVTDTQY
TRBJ1-1 TRBV27 ASRLSIHTEAF
TRBJ2-1 TRBV6-2/TRBV6-3 ASSYWGASSYNEQF
TRBJ2-2 TRBV19 ASSKAEGWPPTGELF
TRBJ2-7 TRBV27 ASGPGGPYEQY
TRBJ2-3 TRBV4-2 ASSQDRDRGLDTQY
TRBJ1-1 TRBV4-3 ASSQTGKSTEAF
TRBJ1-6 TRBV20-1 SATVGQGNSPLH